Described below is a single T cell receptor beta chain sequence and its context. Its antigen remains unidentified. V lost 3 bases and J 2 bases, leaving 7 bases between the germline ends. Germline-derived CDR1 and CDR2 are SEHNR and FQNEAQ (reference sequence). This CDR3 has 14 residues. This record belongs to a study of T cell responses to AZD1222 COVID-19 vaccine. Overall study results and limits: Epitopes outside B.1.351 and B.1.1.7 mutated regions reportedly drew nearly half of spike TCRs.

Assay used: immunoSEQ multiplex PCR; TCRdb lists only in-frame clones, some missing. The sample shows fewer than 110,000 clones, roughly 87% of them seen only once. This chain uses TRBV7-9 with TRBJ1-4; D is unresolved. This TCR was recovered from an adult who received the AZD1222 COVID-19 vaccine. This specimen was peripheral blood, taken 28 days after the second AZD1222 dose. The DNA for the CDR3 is TGTGCCAGCAGCTTGAGGGAGACTAATGAAAAACTGTTTTTT. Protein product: CASSLRETNEKLFF. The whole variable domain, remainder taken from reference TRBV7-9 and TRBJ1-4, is DTGVSQNPRHKITKRGQNVTFRCDPISEHNRLYWYRQTLGQGPEFLTYFQNEAQLEKSRLLSDRFSAERPKGSFSTLEIQRTEQGDSAMYLCASSLRETNEKLFFGSGTQLSVL.